This TCR beta chain was retrieved from a study of blood T cell repertoires in COVID-19. Study-wide context: Sources were T cells, B-cell-depleted T cells, or PBMCs; the material itself was cDNA or gDNA.

Germline V gives CDR1 SGHRS, CDR2 YFSETQ. V lost 4 bases to trimming and J lost 5 bases; unmatched junction nucleotides: 11. This CDR3 is 15 amino acids long. Profiled with immunoSEQ multiplex PCR; TCRdb holds only in-frame clones, not every one. Here the sample spans under 300,000 clones, about 86% being singletons. Participant-reported clinical history was the basis for cohort assignment. The J gene is TRBJ2-5, the V gene TRBV5-1, with TRBD1 matching 7 bases. The sample was PBMCs or T cells enriched from blood (not recorded which). The sequence was collected from a man aged 50-59 years who had recovered from COVID-19. As DNA, the CDR3 is TGCGCCAGCAGCCTCCCTGGTAAGGGACAGGAGACCCAGTACTTC. Encoded protein: CASSLPGKGQETQYF.